One and the same sample provided the 25 T cell receptor beta chains below, sequenced in a study of cytomegalovirus exposure and HLA in healthy donors. 60 Vbeta and 13 Jbeta primers were used in PCR. The data were produced by immunoSEQ multiplex PCR, yet TCRdb's version contains in-frame clones alone and is incomplete. This table has 75,000 to 95,000 clones, 78% appearing once. The sequenced sample consisted of PBMCs. These TCRs come from a male donor in good health and CMV-seropositive.

The chain couples TRBV6-1 to TRBJ2-5; 9 positions match TRBD1. From germline, CDR1 is MNHNS and CDR2 SASEGT. This CDR3 has 15 residues. V lost 8 bases to trimming and J lost 2 bases; unmatched junction nucleotides: 9. This CDR3 is CASRPGTGPQETQYF. The CDR3 nucleotides read TGTGCCAGCCGTCCCGGGACAGGGCCACAAGAGACCCAGTACTTC.

This clone has just a few counts. A far larger clone is only one base removed, so a read error is likely. Other DNA sequences in this sample translate to the same CDR3. This chain uses TRBV30 with TRBJ1-4, with 9 bases that match TRBD1. Germline V gene sequence: CDR1 GTSNPN, CDR2 SVGIG (reference sequence). This CDR3 has 14 amino acids. The CDR3 DNA follows: TGTGCCTGGAGTGGGGACAGGGCACAGGAAAAACTGTTCTTT. The encoded protein is CAWSGDRAQEKLFF.

This sequence joins TRBV5-1 and TRBJ1-5; D gene unclear. Looked up from germline, CDR1 is SGHRS and CDR2 is YFSETQ. Between the trimmed V and J ends, which lost 0 bases and 4 bases, there was a span of 14 bases. The CDR3 has 16 residues. CDR3 DNA sequence: TGCGCCAGCAGCTTGGGCGGGGAGACACCGAATCAGCCCCAGCATTTT. As protein: CASSLGGETPNQPQHF.

V usage is TRBV2 and J usage is TRBJ1-2; 9 bases map to TRBD1. Germline lookup yields CDR1 SNHLY and CDR2 FYNNEI. This CDR3 has 13 amino acids. Unmatched junction bases numbered 4, after V lost 6 bases and J lost 5 bases. DNA for the CDR3: TGTGCCAGCAGGAACAGGGGGCTTTATGGCTACACCTTC. Residues: CASRNRGLYGYTF.

This chain links TRBV15 with TRBJ2-7, with D possibly being TRBD1 (5 bases). Looked up from germline, CDR1 is LNHNV and CDR2 is YYDKDF (reference sequence). Deletions cut 1 base from V and 6 bases from J, with 13 bases between. CDR3 length: 14 residues. The CDR3 loop is CATSRAGRQTEQYF. DNA for the CDR3: TGTGCCACCAGCAGAGCTGGCAGACAGACCGAGCAGTACTTC.

This chain links TRBV11-3 with TRBJ1-1, with D hard to call. The CDR3 has 14 residues. Trimming removed 5 bases at V and 5 bases at J, with 15 bases between. CDR1 is SGHNT and CDR2 is YENEEA in the germline V gene. The CDR3, as DNA: TGTGCCAGCAGCCTGGGAGGGTTTGGGACTGAAGCTTTCTTT. Translating it yields CASSLGGFGTEAFF.

The rearrangement links TRBV7-9 to TRBJ2-2; D is unclear. The CDR3 length is 14 residues. Deletions cut 2 bases from V and 1 base from J, with 5 bases between. CDR1 is SEHNR and CDR2 is FQNEAQ in the germline V gene (reference sequence). The CDR3, as DNA: TGTGCCAGCAGCTTATCACAGAACACCGGGGAGCTGTTTTTT. It specifies CASSLSQNTGELFF.

The chain couples TRBV6-5 to TRBJ2-1; TRBD2 matches at 14 bases. CDR1 and CDR2 (germline): MNHEY, SVGAGI. The CDR3 has 15 residues. V was clipped by 5 bases and J by 15 bases; unmatched bases: 12. Here the CDR3 reads CASSLTSGRAFFPFF. For the CDR3, the DNA is TGTGCCAGCAGTCTGACTAGCGGGAGGGCCTTCTTTCCGTTCTTC.

This clone was recorded only once. V is TRBV19 and J is TRBJ2-6; TRBD2 might be the D (6 bases). CDR1 is LNHDA and CDR2 is SQIVND in the germline V gene (reference sequence). Trimming cost V 3 bases and J 1 base, with 7 bases left between them. This CDR3 has 15 residues. CDR3 residues: CASSIGTSGANVLTF. The CDR3 DNA is TGTGCCAGTAGTATCGGGACTTCTGGGGCCAACGTCCTGACTTTC.

V gene TRBV7-9 combines with J gene TRBJ2-3, with D tentatively TRBD1 (6 bases). The CDR3 runs 16 residues. Trimming left V 2 bases short and J 0 bases short, with 12 bases between. In germline, CDR1 is SEHNR, CDR2 FQNEAQ (reference sequence). The CDR3 spells CASSLQGWESTDTQYF. CDR3 sequence (DNA): TGTGCCAGCAGCTTACAGGGGTGGGAGAGCACAGATACGCAGTATTTT.

V usage is TRBV18 and J usage is TRBJ1-5; 8 positions match TRBD1. The CDR3 contains 14 residues. Germline loops: CDR1 KGHSH, CDR2 LQKENI. Trimming at V came to 4 bases and at J to 7 bases, leaving 6 bases not matched to a gene. DNA for the CDR3: TGTGCCAGCTCACAGCAACAGGGGGACCAGCCCCAGCATTTT. Translated: CASSQQQGDQPQHF.

The rearrangement uses TRBV15 and TRBJ1-3; 12 bases align to TRBD1. CDR1 LNHNV and CDR2 YYDKDF come from the germline V gene (reference sequence). CDR3 length: 16 residues. With 0 bases clipped from V and 8 bases from J, the junction kept 5 bases outside the gene matches. The CDR3, as DNA: TGTGCCACCAGCAGAGATACCGGGACAGGGGGCGACACCATATATTTT. This translates into CATSRDTGTGGDTIYF.

About this clone itself: The conserved final phenylalanine or tryptophan is absent from the CDR3, which likely points to a read error. The chain is built from TRBV6-6 and TRBJ1-2; 8 bases are shared with TRBD1. Trimming took 7 bases from V and 3 from J; bases not matched to a gene: 7. From germline, CDR1 is MNHNY and CDR2 SVGAGI (reference sequence). The CDR3 runs to 14 residues. CDR3 DNA: TGTGCCAGCAAGGAGCAGGGGGCGGACTATGGCTACACCGTC. Amino acids: CASKEQGADYGYTV.

The chain links TRBV10-2 to TRBJ2-1; 8 bases are a match to TRBD1. CDR1 and CDR2 (germline): WSHSY, SAAADI. The CDR3 totals 13 residues. V shed 6 bases, J shed 7 bases, and the junction held 5 bases outside the gene matches. The CDR3 loop reads CASSQNRGNEQFF. DNA of the CDR3: TGCGCCAGCAGCCAAAACAGGGGGAATGAGCAGTTCTTC.

The chain couples TRBV5-4 to TRBJ2-1; 7 nucleotides line up with TRBD1. Germline CDR1 is SGHNT and CDR2 is YYREEE (reference sequence). The V and J ends lost 7 bases and 4 bases, in that order; junction bases with no gene match: 5. The CDR3 totals 13 residues. The CDR3 loop is CASPGGAYNEQFF. The CDR3 bases are TGTGCCAGCCCAGGGGGAGCGTACAATGAGCAGTTCTTC.

The rearrangement uses TRBV28 and TRBJ1-5, with D unclear. This CDR3 has 13 amino acids. V lost 11 bases, J lost 2 bases, and 13 bases lay in between. Germline V CDR1 and CDR2: MDHEN, SYDVKM. For the CDR3, the DNA is TGTGCCGAGGGCCGGGAGGGCAATCAGCCCCAGCATTTT. This translates into CAEGREGNQPQHF.

The sample holds one count of this clone. The gene calls are TRBV11-2 and TRBJ1-1; D gene ambiguous. V gave up 11 bases and J gave up 1 base, with 11 bases separating them. This CDR3 has 12 residues. Looked up from germline, CDR1 is SGHAT and CDR2 is FQNNGV. CDR3 nucleotides: TGTGCCCTTGGGCAGGCGAACACTGAAGCTTTCTTT. Its protein product is CALGQANTEAFF.

The genes are TRBV27 and TRBJ1-6, with TRBD1 matching 7 bases. Germline-derived CDR1 and CDR2 are MNHEY and SMNVEV (reference sequence). V shed 5 bases, J shed 5 bases, and the junction held 12 bases outside the gene matches. This CDR3 comprises 17 residues. CDR3 in amino acids: CASSLPRDRVNNSPLHF. The CDR3, as DNA: TGTGCCAGCAGTCTACCCCGGGACAGAGTTAATAATTCACCCCTCCACTTT.

This clone was seen only a few times. The V call is TRBV2, the J call TRBJ2-1; D is ambiguous. CDR1 and CDR2 (germline): SNHLY, FYNNEI. The V end lost 2 bases, the J end lost 6 bases, and 8 bases lay between the germline ends. The CDR3 contains 13 residues. CDR3 protein: CASSENASNEQFF. The CDR3 DNA is TGTGCCAGCAGTGAAAACGCTAGCAATGAGCAGTTCTTC.

This chain joins TRBV6-5 and TRBJ1-3; 8 nucleotides match TRBD1. The ends lost 7 bases at V and 1 base at J; junction bases unmatched: 6. Germline lookup yields CDR1 MNHEY and CDR2 SVGAGI. The CDR3 is made up of 15 amino acids. CDR3 bases: TGTGCCAGCACCGAAGACAGGGGATCTGGAAACACCATATATTTT. This codes for CASTEDRGSGNTIYF.

The chain couples TRBV4-1 to TRBJ1-4, with a possible D match to TRBD1 (5 bases). V was clipped by 1 base and J by 3 bases, with 12 bases between them. CDR3 size: 16 residues. Germline loops: CDR1 MGHRA, CDR2 YSYEKL. CDR3 residues: CASSQVGPDSNEKLFF. As DNA, the CDR3 is TGCGCCAGCAGCCAAGTGGGGCCAGATTCTAATGAAAAACTGTTTTTT.

The chain couples TRBV7-7 to TRBJ2-5; possible D gene TRBD2, 5 bases. Looked up from germline, CDR1 is SSHAT and CDR2 is FNYEAQ (reference sequence). V was clipped by 8 bases and J by 4 bases, with 20 bases between them. The CDR3 sequence is 15 residues long. The CDR3 loop is CASSFYGLAGETQYF. The DNA of the CDR3 is TGTGCCAGCTCTTTTTATGGTCTAGCCGGAGAGACCCAGTACTTC.

This clone appeared once. This rearrangement joins TRBV30 to TRBJ2-1, with D uncertain. The CDR3 is 12 amino acids. Trimming stripped 1 base from V and 9 bases from J, with 10 bases between. CDR1 is GTSNPN and CDR2 is SVGIG in the germline V gene (reference sequence). The CDR3 is CAWSAVRSEQFF. As DNA, the CDR3 is TGTGCCTGGAGTGCCGTTCGGAGTGAGCAGTTCTTC.

This clone was found once. V is TRBV4-2 and J is TRBJ1-2; 9 nucleotides line up with TRBD1. The V gene's germline CDR1 is LGHNA and CDR2 YNFKEQ. The CDR3 loop spans 16 amino acids. J was trimmed by 2 bases and V by 6 bases; bases with no gene match: 10. The CDR3 sequence is CASSLSLDRGNYGYTF. DNA for the CDR3: TGTGCCAGCAGTCTTAGCCTTGACAGGGGGAACTATGGCTACACCTTC.

The chain is built from TRBV6-5 and TRBJ1-1; unclear D gene. The CDR3 is made up of 14 amino acids. Deletions cut 6 bases from V and 1 base from J, with 12 bases between. CDR1 and CDR2 from the germline V gene are MNHEY and SVGAGI. The CDR3 coding sequence is TGTGCCAGCAGATCCCCGGGAGGGAACACTGAAGCTTTCTTT. It is translated as CASRSPGGNTEAFF.